This T cell receptor (beta chain) was sequenced in a study of T cell repertoires in cytomegalovirus infection. For the study at large: Public signatures in TCR beta pointed to CMV infection and matching HLA type.

A single record per CDR3 protein comes from TCRdb applying MiXCR to the reads. The table records roughly 920,000 distinct CDR3 sequences, around 30% of them present only once. This CDR3 contains 17 residues. Trimming shortened V by 5 bases and J by 4 bases, and 21 bases separated the two germline ends. Germline loops: CDR1 SGHTA, CDR2 FQGNSA. This clonotype was detected ten times or more. Its specificity is not known. V usage is TRBV7-2 and J usage is TRBJ2-1, with D maybe TRBD2 (6 bases). The source was cultured CD8+ T cells from PBMCs, collected from culture after CMV antigen stimulation. The TCR comes from a human donor in good health (CMV status not recorded). Some clones in this sample may be carry-over from other donors' samples. CDR3 DNA sequence: TGTGCCAGCAGCCATACCACGGCTAGCGTCTGGTACAATGAGCAGTTCTTC. It translates to CASSHTTASVWYNEQFF. The variable domain in full, with the rest retrieved from reference TRBV7-2 and TRBJ2-1, is GAGVSQSPSNKVTEKGKDVELRCDPISGHTALYWYRQSLGQGLEFLIYFQGNSAPDKSGLPSDRFSAERTGGSVSTLTIQRTQQEDSAVYLCASSHTTASVWYNEQFFGPGTRLTVL.